The 9 T cell receptor beta chains listed next were all sequenced from one sample in a study of cytomegalovirus exposure and HLA in healthy donors. The PCR made use of 60 Vbeta and 13 Jbeta primers. The data were produced by immunoSEQ multiplex PCR, yet TCRdb's version contains in-frame clones alone and is incomplete. The top ten clones hold 7.7% of a sample with about 150,000 clones, more than 75% of them seen once. The sample was PBMCs. The receptor set was obtained from a man younger than 45 in good health and CMV-seropositive.

V usage is TRBV13 and J usage is TRBJ2-5, with 7 bases that match TRBD2. The CDR3 runs 14 residues. Looked up from germline, CDR1 is PRHDT and CDR2 is FYEKMQ (reference sequence). V lost 4 bases, J lost 2 bases, and 4 bases stayed unmatched. For the CDR3, the DNA is TGTGCCAGCAGCTCATGGGGGGGGCAAGAGACCCAGTACTTC. It encodes CASSSWGGQETQYF.

In its sample, this clone was seen once. The chain carries TRBV5-1 and TRBJ2-3; 9 nucleotides match TRBD2. Looked up from germline, CDR1 is SGHRS and CDR2 is YFSETQ. With 8 bases clipped from V and 10 bases from J, the junction kept 8 bases outside the gene matches. There are 12 residues in the CDR3. The CDR3 nucleotides are TGCGCCAGTTCCAGAGAGCGGGGGGCGCAGTATTTT. Encoded protein: CASSRERGAQYF.

V usage is TRBV30 and J usage is TRBJ1-2, with D possibly TRBD1 on 6 matching bases. V was pared by 1 base and J by 5 bases, with 17 bases between. The germline V gene has CDR1 GTSNPN and CDR2 SVGIG (reference sequence). The CDR3 runs 15 residues. CDR3: CAWSAQGPGVYGYTF. The CDR3 region has the DNA TGTGCCTGGAGTGCCCAGGGGCCAGGGGTTTATGGCTACACCTTC.

The genes are TRBV5-1 and TRBJ2-5, with 8 positions matching TRBD2. The CDR3 totals 15 residues. Losses at the gene ends were 4 bases for V and 2 bases for J; bases not matched to a gene: 7. Germline loops: CDR1 SGHRS, CDR2 YFSETQ. CDR3: CASSHISGNQETQYF. The DNA for the CDR3 is TGCGCCAGCAGCCACATTAGCGGGAATCAAGAGACCCAGTACTTC. The entire variable domain, with the rest obtained from reference TRBV5-1 and TRBJ2-5, is as follows: KAGVTQTPRYLIKTRGQQVTLSCSPISGHRSVSWYQQTPGQGLQFLFEYFSETQRNKGNFPGRFSGRQFSNSRSEMNVSTLELGDSALYLCASSHISGNQETQYFGPGTRLLVL.

This chain links TRBV27 with TRBJ2-7; possible D gene TRBD1, 5 bases. This CDR3 is 13 amino acids long. Trimming removed 3 bases at V and 0 bases at J, with 6 bases between. CDR1 MNHEY and CDR2 SMNVEV come from the germline V gene (reference sequence). Here the CDR3 reads CASSFDSSYEQYF. CDR3 DNA sequence: TGTGCCAGCAGTTTCGACAGCTCCTACGAGCAGTACTTC.

In its sample, this clone was seen once. The V gene is TRBV27, the J gene TRBJ1-4, with TRBD1 identical over 7 bases. The germline V gene encodes CDR1 MNHEY and CDR2 SMNVEV (reference sequence). The junction had 14 bases not matched to a gene; V was cut back by 5 bases and J by 8 bases. The CDR3 covers 16 residues. CDR3 amino acids: CASSTDRVVEKEKLFF. The CDR3 region has the DNA TGTGCCAGCAGTACCGACAGGGTCGTGGAGAAGGAAAAACTGTTTTTT.

This sequence joins TRBV19 and TRBJ1-4, with 7 bases identical to TRBD1. The length of the CDR3 is 15 residues. The V and J ends lost 5 bases and 8 bases, in that order; junction bases with no gene match: 11. Germline assignment: CDR1 LNHDA and CDR2 SQIVND (reference sequence). CDR3 bases: TGTGCCAGTAGTGGACGGGGCAGGGGGGCAGAAAAACTGTTTTTT. It translates to CASSGRGRGAEKLFF.

The chain uses TRBV11-2 and TRBJ2-2; 8 bases match TRBD2. The CDR3 extends over 16 amino acids. The trim removed 5 bases at V and 5 bases at J, leaving 10 bases unmatched. Germline loops: CDR1 SGHAT, CDR2 FQNNGV. The CDR3 DNA is TGTGCCAGCAGCAGAGGGCGGGGGGTGTCAACCGGGGAGCTGTTTTTT. Amino acids: CASSRGRGVSTGELFF.

The rearrangement links TRBV5-1 to TRBJ1-1, with TRBD1 identical over 7 bases. V was clipped by 0 bases and J by 1 base; unmatched bases: 3. This CDR3 is built from 15 residues. Germline V gene data show CDR1 as SGHRS and CDR2 as YFSETQ. The DNA of the CDR3 is TGCGCCAGCAGCTTGGGGTGGACAGGGAACACTGAAGCTTTCTTT. This gives the protein CASSLGWTGNTEAFF.